This TCR beta chain was sequenced in a study of cytomegalovirus exposure and HLA in healthy donors (dated by TCRdb to 2016 to 2017). Background for the entire study: According to an earlier analysis of several hundred of the donors, about 170 million T cells yielded 90 million to 140 million unique TCR beta sequences and less than 300 Gb of sequence data. An earlier analysis of some 500 of the donors used high-throughput TCR beta sequencing to judge whether each TCR beta V gene segment behaved as functional or pseudogenic. Every discovery cohort repertoire had been produced on one sequencing platform. Roughly five DR-DQ haplotypes were handled as single units for association and clustering because linkage in the cohort was strong. About 280 gigabases of sequencing data and approximately 92 million unique TCR sequences made up an early release that covered some 640 HLA-typed donors. Of the roughly 400 genotyped donors, about 84% fell in the genetic ancestry cluster associated with self-reported Caucasian donors. In the later analysis, no new phenotypic data were used to find candidate immune exposures; instead, reliance was placed on TCR beta sequences and their occurrence across donors. Donor age, sex, ethnicity and CMV serostatus were compiled together with the repertoire data. The study profiled the T cell repertoires of under 700 subjects by immunosequencing and related them to cytomegalovirus serostatus. A later genetic analysis used genome-wide SNP genotypes for about 65% of the roughly 700 donors, treating that subset as a discovery cohort. The study was designed to test whether signatures of past pathogen exposure could be identified by cataloging public T cell receptors. A separate validation cohort of about 110 different subjects was used in addition to the 666-subject first cohort. In a later analysis, previously published TCR beta repertoires from 550 to 700 donors were re-analyzed and high-resolution HLA genotyping was added so that TCR occurrence patterns could be studied. Typing coverage differed by locus: A, B, C, DRB1 and DQB1 were typed in roughly 620-630 donors, DQA1 in 522, DPA1 in 606, and DPB1 in 400 to 490. High-throughput TCR immunosequencing, statistical association of individual TCRs with disease status, and machine learning were combined to predict cytomegalovirus infection status. Among approximately 370 genotyped donors of the cohort, an average of around 220,000 unique TCR beta nucleotide sequences was sequenced per donor, of which 15% to 20% were non-productive. Class I and class II HLA loci were covered by the typing at four-digit resolution. Overall study outcomes, separate from this receptor: In a later analysis, TCR association rates were found to vary across HLA loci, with the most associated TCRs seen for DRB1 alleles and the fewest for HLA-C alleles. In a later analysis, several top co-occurrence clusters were reported to appear linked to parvovirus B19, influenza, CMV and Epstein-Barr virus. The only immune exposure information available for the cohort was CMV serostatus. In a later analysis, 15,000 to 20,000 TCR beta sequences were associated with specific HLA alleles at a false discovery rate of 0.05. Three of the identified cytomegalovirus-associated TCR beta chains were confirmed in vitro to be specific for cytomegalovirus antigens. In this cohort, only TCR beta chains were sequenced, and detectable features were limited by the absence of alpha or paired-chain data. In a later analysis, HLA-associated TCR beta chains were found to be more clonally expanded and to have lower generation probabilities than equally common non-associated chains. The 87-base-pair reads could not distinguish some IMGT-functional V segments, including TRBV6-2 and TRBV6-3, so those segments were excluded. The classifier was reported to diagnose cytomegalovirus status with high specificity and sensitivity in both the original cohort and the validation cohort. A further reported finding was that TCR beta sequences accurately predicted the HLA-A and HLA-B alleles for most subjects in the first cohort. Correlated functional status among segregating V segments might be attributable to linkage disequilibrium, but an unknown experimental factor could not be ruled out. Fewer than 20 rarely observed V segments, including chromosome 9 orphons, were excluded from the earlier analysis of about 600 of the donors because counts were too low. Because some donors lacked HLA typing at each locus, the association tests relied only on the typed subset. It was suggested by the authors that the approach could potentially be generalized to other disease states and immunological phenotypes. Roughly uniform sequencing depth across donors was assumed in presence/absence analyses, although this assumption may not hold. Most TCR sequences were seen in very few donors, while some public TCRs were found in many individuals. According to a later genetic analysis, donors in an Asian-associated ancestry cluster had fewer N-insertions in productive TCRs than the approximately 630-donor mean. Broadly in line with IMGT annotations, most TCR beta V segments showed up in productive rearrangements about 87% or about 30% of the time in an earlier analysis of around 600 of the donors. A later genetic analysis associated a missense DCLRE1C variant with V-gene and J-gene trimming of TCR beta chains, and an independent cohort replicated the association. Assigning TCR associations to individual alleles was difficult when HLA alleles, especially DR and DQ, strongly co-occurred. A later analysis found that most CMV-associated TCR beta chains appeared HLA-restricted, with HLA associations seemingly driven largely by CMV exposure. In the study, around 150 TCR beta chains were listed as associated with cytomegalovirus. A group of highly shared sequence variants was considered likely to be a technical artifact of the sequencing pipeline.

The cohort consisted of 650 to 700 healthy bone marrow donors. Cohort members were all nominally healthy when sampled, although unrecorded immune exposures were likely present. The donor was CMV seropositive and belonged to the group of 250 to 300 seropositive cohort members. Every donor gave a peripheral blood sample, and the peripheral blood mononuclear cells from that sample were used for TCR beta sequencing. Genomic DNA was extracted from the blood cell samples with the Qiagen DNeasy Blood Extraction Kit. Per the germline V gene, SGHRS is the CDR1 and YFSETQ is the CDR2. V lost 3 bases and J lost 0 bases; the stretch between them is 10 bases long. Taken from cysteine to phenylalanine, the CDR3 has 16 residues. Only the CDR3 part of the read is kept: 48 bases, read in frame from the first base. As concerns this clone: Its antigen remains undetermined.

Library prep was done by the immunoSEQ multiplex PCR assay. The multiplex PCR relied on a mix of 60 forward primers for TCR Vbeta segments and 13 reverse primers for TCR Jbeta segments. The CDR3 region of rearranged TCR beta genes was amplified from genomic DNA with a multiplex PCR assay. The Illumina HiSeq System was used to sequence the amplified TCR beta libraries as 87-base-pair reads. The original pipeline was this. Across the 500 to 750 repertoires, a later analysis counted around 80 million unique TCR beta chains, 9.5 million to 13 million of which were shared by at least two donors. To remove PCR and sequencing errors, raw reads were error-corrected and collapsed into unique sequences using a nearest-neighbor algorithm that merged closely related sequences. To assign V, D and J gene segments, CDR3 sequences were aligned to IMGT reference sequences. Each retained sequence needed at least a six-nucleotide match to both a V gene segment and a J gene segment. A rearrangement was called productive if the CDR3 had no stop codons and remained in frame with V and J, and every other rearrangement was called non-productive. Following IMGT convention, CDR3 was defined as the stretch from the second conserved V-encoded cysteine to the conserved J-encoded phenylalanine. Sequences without an unambiguous match to a single V gene segment were excluded from the earlier analysis of about 640 of the donors. An earlier analysis of roughly 590 of the donors called V segments functional above 56.7% productive rearrangements and segregating when the between-donor standard deviation exceeded 5%. A statistical classification framework was built for diagnosing cytomegalovirus status from the catalog of TCR beta chain sequences. In a later analysis, V and J genes were assigned by comparing TCR nucleotide sequences against IMGT/GENE-DB human TR gene sequences. The TCRdist pipeline was used in a later analysis to assign CDR3 sequences and most-parsimonious VDJ recombination scenarios. In a later analysis, every TCR beta chain was defined by the combination of its CDR3 amino acid sequence and its V-gene family, and reads without a unique V-gene family were dropped. To address suspected cross-contamination and a sequencing artifact, a later analysis removed several hundred highly shared, low-generation-probability nucleotide sequences. A later analysis calculated a clonal expansion index for each public chain from normalized within-repertoire ranks of inferred template counts. A later analysis computed generation probabilities with a VDJ recombination model fitted to out-of-frame rearrangements, and checked the results against IGoR. In a later analysis, TCR-TCR, TCR-HLA and TCR-CMV co-occurrence was scored with hypergeometric tests, and a repertoire-size bias correction was applied to TCR pairs. To estimate false discovery rates, a later analysis permuted the HLA or CMV assignments 20 times. A later analysis grouped co-occurring TCRs with DBSCAN, adding TCRdist sequence similarity when clustering within HLA-allele-positive subsets. For co-occurrence clustering, repertoires with fewer than 30,000 or more than 120,000 public chains were excluded, along with several repertoires with anomalous nucleotide sharing. The source is immuneACCESS, and TCRdb retained only in-frame sequences with V and J called. Part of the clones is not carried over; for the studies checked, unresolved V genes explain less than half of this, and the remainder is unexplained. V, J and clone size are taken as reported in that table, and D and trimming were inferred from the DNA itself. The table for this sample shows 200,000 to 250,000 clones. The ten largest clonotypes hold around 1.1% of the sample.

The rearrangement joined TRBV5-1 to TRBJ2-6, with an unclear D gene assignment. This clonotype originated in a girl between 2 and 10 years old in good health and CMV-seropositive. The sample taken for sequencing was PBMCs. The DNA is TGCGCCAGCAGCTGGGCCCAAATCTCTGGGGCCAACGTCCTGACTTTC. It specifies CASSWAQISGANVLTF.